The sequence of this TCR beta chain was determined in a study of metastatic and nonmetastatic thyroid tumors. Looking at the study overall: Repertoire comparison spanned blood and tumor or nodule tissue of malignant and benign thyroid patients. Study-wide results and limits: Across blood and tumor, TCR beta diversity in malignant thyroid tumors was reportedly significantly higher than in benign nodules.

No treatment had been given to any patient before thyroid surgery. V lost 3 bases to trimming and J lost 3 bases, with 17 bases between them. The germline gives CDR1 MDHEN, CDR2 SYDVKM. The CDR3 spans 16 residues. Details on this clone: Its antigen remains unidentified.

In the authors' methods: For papillary thyroid cancer, a distant-metastasis classifier was constructed from CDR3 differences observed across clinicopathological groups. From the PCR reads, TCRdb re-called clones with MiXCR. These V and J calls rely on TCRdb rather than the paper's analysis. Of some 55,000 clones in the sample, around 20% were seen once. V is TRBV28 and J is TRBJ1-2; D uncertain. Sequenced input: blood. The TCR originated in a female donor with papillary thyroid cancer or a benign thyroid nodule (not recorded which). Some clones in this sample may be carry-over from other donors' samples. CDR3 in DNA: TGTGCCAGCAGTTTCGGGTCGCAAGGTCTGGACTATGGCTACACCTTC. Translation gives CASSFGSQGLDYGYTF.